This entry is about one TCR beta chain. Its antigen is unknown. The entry originates in a study of shared clonotypes between healthy human individuals. Trimming removed 6 bases at V and 3 bases at J, with 11 bases between. Germline V gene lookup returns CDR1 SQVTM and CDR2 ANQGSEA. This CDR3 has 12 residues. Findings and limits, study-wide: In a handful of donors, around 5% of naive CD4 clonotypes appeared in common. Clonotypes not shared had lower generation probabilities than those common to all four donors. How much donors shared clonotypes was expected to be affected by sequencing depth.

A CD45RA-negative memory subset and a CD45RA+ naive subset were separated from the CD4+ cells. Here immunoSEQ multiplex PCR was the method, and the copy in TCRdb shows in-frame clones only, minus some. Here the sample spans 2 million to 2.5 million clones, approximately 93% being singletons. Material for sequencing was naive CD4+ T cells from PBMCs. Documented subset: CD45RA+ positively selected. The receptor was derived from a young man in good health. Some clones in this sample may be carry-over from other donors' samples. The chain carries TRBV29-1 and TRBJ1-1; D might be TRBD1 (6 bases). CDR3 nucleotides: TGCAGCGTCTACTCAGGGGACACTGAAGCTTTCTTT. Its translation is CSVYSGDTEAFF.